A single sample is the source of the 6 T cell receptor beta chains below, sequenced in a study of blood T cell repertoires in COVID-19. Generated by immunoSEQ multiplex PCR, the TCRdb table keeps only in-frame clones and is missing some. The table records almost 85,000 clones, 65% to 85% of them present only once. Sample: peripheral blood. Receptor source: a man at least 80 years old with active or convalescent COVID-19.

This clone was observed once. The chain carries TRBV4-1 and TRBJ1-2; D not certain. Germline loops: CDR1 MGHRA, CDR2 YSYEKL. This CDR3 comprises 14 residues. Trimming pared 3 bases from V and 7 bases from J, leaving 15 bases between. The CDR3 loop reads CASSQDLGVGGYTF. Here the CDR3 DNA reads TGCGCCAGCAGCCAGGACCTCGGGGTGGGTGGCTACACCTTC.

This chain joins TRBV29-1 and TRBJ2-2; TRBD2 matches 12 bases. This CDR3 contains 15 residues. Germline CDR1 SQVTM, CDR2 ANQGSEA. Trimming removed 4 bases from V and 5 bases from J; junction bases left unmatched: 5. DNA for the CDR3: TGCAGCGTTGGGACTAGCGGGAAAGGGACCGGGGAGCTGTTTTTT. Translated: CSVGTSGKGTGELFF.

The chain has TRBV3-1 (or the pseudogene TRBV3-2) and TRBJ1-2, with 9 positions matching TRBD1. This CDR3 comprises 15 residues. The germline CDR1 and CDR2 sequences are LGHDT and YNNKEL (reference sequence). The trim removed 4 bases at V and 6 bases at J, leaving 9 bases unmatched. The CDR3 here is CASSLNSQGADGYTF. The CDR3 DNA reads TGTGCCAGCAGCCTGAACTCACAGGGGGCAGATGGCTACACCTTC.

The CDR3 bases are TGTGCCAGCAGGACACGGACAGCAAACTCTGGGGCCAACGTCCTGACTTTC. Translated, it gives CASRTRTANSGANVLTF. The rearrangement joins TRBV28 to TRBJ2-6; weak D call: TRBD1 (6 bases). V lost 6 bases, J lost 0 bases, and 15 bases lay in between. This CDR3 has 17 residues. Germline values: CDR1 MDHEN, CDR2 SYDVKM.

This chain uses TRBV25-1 with TRBJ2-3; maybe TRBD2 (6 bases). Germline CDR1 reads MGHDK; CDR2 reads SYGVNS. This CDR3 comprises 15 residues. Trimming cost V 5 bases and J 4 bases, with 16 bases left between them. CDR3 residues: CASSIFGGNSDTQYF. In DNA form, the CDR3 reads TGTGCCAGCAGTATTTTTGGGGGGAACTCAGATACGCAGTATTTT.

This sequence joins TRBV18 and TRBJ2-7; 12 nucleotides line up with TRBD2. Per germline, CDR1 KGHSH and CDR2 LQKENI. V lost 2 bases, J lost 2 bases, and 4 bases stayed unmatched. CDR3 length: 16 residues. CDR3 DNA sequence: TGTGCCAGCTCACCAGCGGGACTAGCGGGCGCCTACGAGCAGTACTTC. Amino acids: CASSPAGLAGAYEQYF. Based on the CDR3 plus reference TRBV18 and TRBJ2-7, the full variable domain is NAGVMQNPRHLVRRRGQEARLRCSPMKGHSHVYWYRQLPEEGLKFMVYLQKENIIDESGMPKERFSAEFPKEGPSILRIQQVVRGDSAAYFCASSPAGLAGAYEQYFGPGTRLTVT.